This T cell receptor beta chain was observed in a study of blood T cell repertoires in COVID-19. The assay was immunoSEQ multiplex PCR, and TCRdb's table has in-frame clones only and misses some. The sample has roughly 190,000 clones, less than 90% seen once. Those designated as exposed participants met a COVID-19 case within 2 weeks before study entry. Per germline, CDR1 LNHNV and CDR2 YYDKDF (reference sequence). V lost 2 bases, J lost 3 bases, and 13 bases lay in between. The CDR3 has 16 amino acids. The sample comprised PBMCs or T cells enriched from blood (not recorded which). The rearrangement links TRBV15 to TRBJ1-4; a possible D gene is TRBD1 (6 bases). The receptor was derived from a woman in her twenties or thirties who had been exposed to COVID-19. The CDR3, as DNA: TGTGCCACCAGCAGACCAAAGACAGGATCTAATGAAAAACTGTTTTTT. Amino acids: CATSRPKTGSNEKLFF.